This T cell receptor (beta chain) was identified in a study of shared clonotypes between healthy human individuals. Findings and limits, study-wide: Sample collection involved blood only; tissue repertoires are likely different.

CDR1 is MGHRA, CDR2 YSYEKL, per germline. After removal of 0 bases from V and 6 bases from J, the junction contained 9 bases not matched to a gene. This CDR3 region has 16 residues. The CD4+ fraction was divided into a CD45RA+ naive subset and a CD45RA-negative memory subset. In its sample, this clone was seen many times. Its matching antigen is unknown. Some clones are missing from TCRdb's copy, which holds only in-frame ones; the method was immunoSEQ multiplex PCR. The sample carries fewer than 1.4 million clones, 75% to 85% recorded once. The rearrangement uses TRBV4-1 and TRBJ2-3; 7 nucleotides line up with TRBD1. The sample consisted of memory CD4+ T cells from PBMCs. Subset given: CD45RA-negative fraction. The sequence was collected from a man younger than 35 in good health. Some clones in this sample may be carry-over from other donors' samples. CDR3 region: CASSQERTGPTDTQYF. Here the CDR3 DNA reads TGCGCCAGCAGCCAAGAACGGACAGGTCCCACGGATACGCAGTATTTT.